Shown below are 15 T cell receptor beta chains from a single sample sequenced in a study of lymphopenia after photon versus proton radiotherapy. Sequencing was performed with immunoSEQ multiplex PCR; in TCRdb, only in-frame clones are kept and a portion is missing. This sample has about 37,000 clones, with roughly 84% found just once. Source: peripheral blood, taken from a patient treated with photon-based radiotherapy. The source of these receptors is a man aged 50-59 years with gastric cancer.

This clone was found once. The V call is TRBV6-6, the J call TRBJ2-1; D unresolved. CDR1 and CDR2 (germline): MNHNY, SVGAGI (reference sequence). The V end lost 5 bases, the J end lost 7 bases, and 6 bases lay between the germline ends. The CDR3 is 11 amino acids. The DNA of the CDR3 is TGTGCCAGCAGTAGACTGAATGAGCAGTTCTTC. As protein: CASSRLNEQFF.

The V gene is TRBV11-2, the J gene TRBJ2-5; D is unclear. V lost 4 bases and J lost 9, with 18 bases in between. Germline CDR1 reads SGHAT; CDR2 reads FQNNGV. The CDR3 length is 14 residues. DNA for the CDR3: TGTGCCAGCAGCTCAAAACGAGGCGCGGTGGCCCAGTACTTC. Encoded protein: CASSSKRGAVAQYF.

The rearrangement joins TRBV19 to TRBJ2-7; TRBD1 aligns across 9 bases. Per the germline V gene, CDR1 is LNHDA and CDR2 is SQIVND (reference sequence). V dropped 8 bases and J dropped 4; count of bases not matched to a gene: 3. The CDR3 extends over 12 amino acids. The CDR3 reads CASSGQGYEQYF. The DNA for the CDR3 is TGTGCCAGTTCGGGACAGGGATACGAGCAGTACTTC.

The V gene is TRBV4-1, the J gene TRBJ2-7; no clear D gene. V shed 4 bases and J shed 2 bases, with 12 bases lying between them. The CDR3 loop spans 14 amino acids. Germline V CDR1 and CDR2: MGHRA, YSYEKL. CDR3 nucleotide sequence: TGCGCCAGCAGCCGCGGATCTACTACCTACGAGCAGTACTTC. Translating gives CASSRGSTTYEQYF.

The chain recombines TRBV2 with TRBJ1-2, with D possibly TRBD1 on 5 matching bases. Trimming pared 0 bases from V and 1 base from J, leaving 12 bases between. The CDR3 is 16 amino acids. Germline values: CDR1 SNHLY, CDR2 FYNNEI. The CDR3 here is CASSEASRGRNYGYTF. In nucleotides, the CDR3 is TGTGCCAGCAGTGAAGCGTCGAGGGGCCGTAACTATGGCTACACCTTC. The full variable domain, with the rest looked up from reference TRBV2 and TRBJ1-2, is EPEVTQTPSHQVTQMGQEVILRCVPISNHLYFYWYRQILGQKVEFLVSFYNNEISEKSEIFDDQFSVERPDGSNFTLKIRSTKLEDSAMYFCASSEASRGRNYGYTFGSGTRLTVV.

This chain uses TRBV29-1 with TRBJ2-2; D may be TRBD1 (5 bases). The CDR3 is 13 residues long. Germline loops: CDR1 SQVTM, CDR2 ANQGSEA. The ends were cut back, 5 bases at V and 7 bases at J, with 14 bases in the middle. CDR3 amino acids: CSVQGAMIGELFF. The DNA for the CDR3 is TGCAGCGTTCAGGGCGCGATGATCGGGGAGCTGTTTTTT.

The chain is built from TRBV5-4 and TRBJ2-1; tentatively, D is TRBD2 (6 bases). Germline V lookup: CDR1 SGHNT, CDR2 YYREEE (reference sequence). This CDR3 spans 16 amino acids. V was pared by 4 bases and J by 0 bases, with 14 bases between. For the CDR3, the DNA is TGTGCCAGCAGCAAACGCACCGGGAGCTCCTACAATGAGCAGTTCTTC. It encodes CASSKRTGSSYNEQFF.

This clone came up once. V gene TRBV15 combines with J gene TRBJ2-3; the match to TRBD2 covers 12 bases. The CDR3 runs to 18 residues. Germline V gene data show CDR1 as LNHNV and CDR2 as YYDKDF (reference sequence). V gave up 4 bases and J gave up 6 bases; unmatched junction bases: 14. This chain's CDR3 is CATSTNPSSGRARDTQYF. DNA for the CDR3: TGTGCCACCAGCACAAATCCATCTAGCGGGAGGGCCCGGGATACGCAGTATTTT.

This sequence joins TRBV19 and TRBJ1-2, with D maybe TRBD1 (6 bases). Germline CDR1 is LNHDA and CDR2 is SQIVND (reference sequence). This CDR3 region has 12 residues. The V end was cut by 8 bases, the J end by 7 bases, with 14 bases between. The CDR3, as DNA: TGTGCCAGTTATAGGGGGAACGGTGGCTACACCTTC. Translation gives CASYRGNGGYTF.

The chain links TRBV7-9 to TRBJ2-3; TRBD2 agrees at 8 bases. CDR3 size: 15 residues. Germline V CDR1 and CDR2: SEHNR, FQNEAQ (reference sequence). V shed 2 bases and J 4 bases; nucleotides not matched to a gene: 5. The CDR3 DNA sequence: TGTGCCAGCAGCTTAACGGGACTAGAGGCAGATACGCAGTATTTT. It codes for CASSLTGLEADTQYF.

This chain connects TRBV28 to TRBJ2-5, with TRBD2 identical over 8 bases. Germline CDR1 MDHEN, CDR2 SYDVKM. The V segment lost 1 base and the J segment 4 bases; nucleotides outside the gene matches: 5. CDR3 length: 15 residues. CDR3 sequence: CASSLFLAGRETQYF. CDR3 nucleotides: TGTGCCAGCAGTTTATTCTTAGCGGGACGAGAGACCCAGTACTTC.

The genes are TRBV30 and TRBJ2-1, with TRBD2 identical over 8 bases. Germline V gene data show CDR1 as GTSNPN and CDR2 as SVGIG (reference sequence). V lost 8 bases to trimming and J lost 6 bases; unmatched junction nucleotides: 12. CDR3 length: 14 residues. The CDR3 DNA follows: TGTGCCCATACCGGGGGGGATCTCGTCAATGAGCAGTTCTTC. Its translation: CAHTGGDLVNEQFF. The whole variable domain, remainder taken from reference TRBV30 and TRBJ2-1, is SQTIHQWPATLVQPVGSPLSLECTVEGTSNPNLYWYRQAAGRGLQLLFYSVGIGQISSEVPQNLSASRPQDRQFILSSKKLLLSDSGFYLCAHTGGDLVNEQFFGPGTRLTVL.

The V call is TRBV18, the J call TRBJ2-3; the match to TRBD1 covers 7 bases. This CDR3 contains 16 residues. The junction had 9 bases not matched to a gene; V was cut back by 4 bases and J by 2 bases. CDR1 and CDR2 (germline): KGHSH, LQKENI. The CDR3 DNA sequence: TGTGCCAGCTCACGTTCCGAGGGGGCGATCACAGATACGCAGTATTTT. Translated: CASSRSEGAITDTQYF.

The genes are TRBV5-1 and TRBJ2-3; TRBD2 is a possible D gene (6 bases). CDR3 length: 16 residues. Germline CDR1 SGHRS, CDR2 YFSETQ. V was clipped by 4 bases and J by 6 bases, with 21 bases between them. Written as DNA, the CDR3 is TGCGCCAGCAGCCCTCTACTAGCAGGACGAACGGATACGCAGTATTTT. Encoded protein: CASSPLLAGRTDTQYF. The whole variable domain, filled in from reference TRBV5-1 and TRBJ2-3, reads KAGVTQTPRYLIKTRGQQVTLSCSPISGHRSVSWYQQTPGQGLQFLFEYFSETQRNKGNFPGRFSGRQFSNSRSEMNVSTLELGDSALYLCASSPLLAGRTDTQYFGPGTRLTVL.

V is TRBV14 and J is TRBJ2-3; no firm D call. The CDR3 covers 17 residues. Germline lookup yields CDR1 SGHDN and CDR2 FVKESK. Deletions cut 0 bases from V and 2 bases from J, with 15 bases between. The CDR3 DNA follows: TGTGCCAGCAGCCAAGATCTTAACCACTTTTACACAGATACGCAGTATTTT. It yields the protein CASSQDLNHFYTDTQYF.